Listed below are T cell receptor beta chains from one sample, sequenced in a study of shared clonotypes between healthy human individuals. Generated by immunoSEQ multiplex PCR, the TCRdb table keeps only in-frame clones and is missing some. The sample shows 450,000 to 600,000 clones, 60% to 85% of them seen only once. Sequencing was performed on PBMCs. These TCRs come from a woman in her 40s in good health. Some clones in this sample may be carry-over from other donors' samples. The CDR3 runs from the conserved cysteine through the conserved F or W. The D gene is left open where the match is weak. A row's size may be missing; if present it is once, few, many or a size class.

>TRBD2|once|TRBV7-8|TRBJ2-3
CASSLGLLAGRTQYF
TGTGCCAGCAGCTTAGGGCTCCTAGCGGGCAGGACGCAGTATTTT
>TRBD1|.|TRBV6-6|TRBJ2-1
CASSSRGPEGNNEQFF
TGTGCCAGCAGTTCCAGGGGGCCGGAGGGGAACAATGAGCAGTTCTTC
>.|few|TRBV7-9|TRBJ2-7
CASSETGPPRDEQYF
TGTGCCAGCAGCGAAACGGGACCCCCGCGCGACGAGCAGTACTTC
>.|.|TRBV7-2|TRBJ1-5
CASSPQLGGRGSQPQHF
TGTGCCAGCAGCCCCCAGTTAGGGGGTAGGGGCAGTCAGCCCCAGCATTTT
>TRBD2|few|TRBV6-5|TRBJ2-2
CASSPGLAGELFF
TGTGCCAGCAGCCCCGGACTAGCCGGGGAGCTGTTTTTT
>.|.|TRBV5-4|TRBJ2-6
CASSGYQSSGANVLTF
TGTGCCAGCAGCGGGTACCAGAGCTCTGGGGCCAACGTCCTGACTTTC
>TRBD1|.|TRBV29-1|TRBJ2-3
CSVTTGDHTDTQYF
TGCAGCGTTACGACAGGGGATCACACAGATACGCAGTATTTT
>.|.|TRBV28|TRBJ1-1
CASIAQGFTEAFF
TGTGCCAGCATTGCCCAGGGGTTCACTGAAGCTTTCTTT
>.|once|TRBV5-6|TRBJ1-4
CASSLTGTSNEKLFF
TGTGCCAGCAGCTTGACAGGGACGTCTAATGAAAAACTGTTTTTT
>.|.|TRBV11-2|TRBJ2-1
CASSQGGQFF
TGTGCCAGCAGTCAGGGAGGGCAGTTCTTC
>TRBD2|.|TRBV29-1|TRBJ2-1
CSVLWTSGRGEQFF
TGCAGCGTTTTGTGGACTAGCGGGAGAGGTGAGCAGTTCTTC
>.|.|TRBV30|TRBJ1-5
CAWGPKANQPQHF
TGTGCCTGGGGACCGAAAGCAAATCAGCCCCAGCATTTT
>.|once|TRBV5-1|TRBJ1-3
CASSLDPGNTIYF
TGCGCCAGCAGCTTGGACCCGGGAAACACCATATATTTT
>.|.|TRBV7-4|TRBJ2-7
CASSDAGAFQQYF
TGTGCCAGCAGCGATGCCGGAGCTTTCCAGCAGTACTTC
>TRBD1|.|TRBV4-1|TRBJ2-7
CASSQDPGTASSYEQYF
TGCGCCAGCAGCCAAGATCCTGGGACAGCAAGCTCCTACGAGCAGTACTTC